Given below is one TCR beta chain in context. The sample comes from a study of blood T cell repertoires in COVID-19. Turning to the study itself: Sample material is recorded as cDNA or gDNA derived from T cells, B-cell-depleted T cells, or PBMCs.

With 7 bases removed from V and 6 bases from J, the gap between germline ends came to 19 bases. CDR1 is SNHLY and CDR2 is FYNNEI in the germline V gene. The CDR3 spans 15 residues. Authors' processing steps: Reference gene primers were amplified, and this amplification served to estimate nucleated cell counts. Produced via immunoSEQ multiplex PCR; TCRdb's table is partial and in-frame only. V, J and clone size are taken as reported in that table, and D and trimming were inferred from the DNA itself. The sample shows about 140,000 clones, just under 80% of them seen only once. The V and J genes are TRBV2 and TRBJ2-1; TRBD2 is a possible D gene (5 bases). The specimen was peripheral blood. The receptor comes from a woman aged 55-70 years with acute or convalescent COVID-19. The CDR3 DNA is TGTGCCAGCACCGTTGACTATAACTCCGGCAATGAGCAGTTCTTC. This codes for CASTVDYNSGNEQFF.